This TCR beta chain is drawn from a study of cytomegalovirus exposure and HLA in healthy donors. 13 Jbeta primers and 60 Vbeta primers were used for the PCR. The method was immunoSEQ multiplex PCR; TCRdb's version includes in-frame clones alone and lacks a portion of them. Of about 150,000 clones listed, about four fifths are singletons. V dropped 3 bases and J dropped 5 bases, with 9 bases sitting between them. Germline V gene data show CDR1 as SGHKS and CDR2 as YYEKEE (reference sequence). The CDR3 covers 14 residues. The sequence was collected from a man aged 18 to 35 in good health and CMV-seronegative. Material for sequencing was PBMCs. This chain uses TRBV5-5 with TRBJ1-6; D gene ambiguous. CDR3 coding DNA: TGTGCCAGCAGCTCCAGGTCCGATAATTCACCCCTCCACTTT. Its protein is CASSSRSDNSPLHF.